Each of the 22 T cell receptor beta chains below was sequenced from the same sample in a study of T cell responses to AZD1222 COVID-19 vaccine. The data were produced by immunoSEQ multiplex PCR, yet TCRdb's version contains in-frame clones alone and is incomplete. The sample lists 95,000 to 100,000 clones, less than 95% occurring once. This specimen was peripheral blood, taken on day 0 of AZD1222 vaccination. These receptors originate from an adult in good health.

With regard to this clone: Within the sample, other DNA sequences also encode this same CDR3. The chain is built from TRBV2 and TRBJ1-5, with D perhaps matching TRBD1 (5 bases). Germline V gene data show CDR1 as SNHLY and CDR2 as FYNNEI. V was cut by 6 bases and J by 0 bases, with 6 bases left in between. This CDR3 has 13 residues. The CDR3 spells CASRGDSNQPQHF. In nucleotides, the CDR3 is TGTGCCAGCAGAGGGGATAGCAATCAGCCCCAGCATTTT.

This sequence joins TRBV4-2 and TRBJ1-6; 10 nucleotides match TRBD1. Per germline, CDR1 LGHNA and CDR2 YNFKEQ. After removal of 0 bases from V and 7 bases from J, the junction contained 9 bases not matched to a gene. The CDR3 is 18 residues long. The CDR3 region is CASSQEETGGLWNSPLHF. The DNA for the CDR3 is TGTGCCAGCAGCCAAGAAGAGACAGGGGGCTTGTGGAATTCACCCCTCCACTTT.

DNA for the CDR3: TGTGCCAGCAGTTTAGCGGTCGGGGAGACCCAGTACTTC. Protein product: CASSLAVGETQYF. The chain employs TRBV7-3 and TRBJ2-5; possible D gene TRBD2, 6 bases. CDR1 and CDR2 (germline): SGHTA, FQGTGA. This CDR3 comprises 13 residues. The ends were cut back, 6 bases at V and 5 bases at J, with 13 bases in the middle.

This chain connects TRBV10-3 to TRBJ1-4; D is undetermined. The germline CDR1 and CDR2 sequences are ENHRY and SYGVKD. Trimming removed 2 bases from V and 2 bases from J, with 9 bases in between. The CDR3 is 15 residues long. The CDR3 region has the DNA TGTGCCATCAGTGAGGCCCAAGGGACTAATGAAAAACTGTTTTTT. This codes for CAISEAQGTNEKLFF.

J is TRBJ2-3 and V is TRBV14; TRBD1 might be the D (6 bases). Trimming took off 4 bases at V and 0 bases at J, with 8 bases between the two ends. Germline V gene data show CDR1 as SGHDN and CDR2 as FVKESK. This CDR3 region has 14 residues. CDR3 region: CASSPGQSTDTQYF. Written as DNA, the CDR3 is TGTGCCAGCAGCCCCGGACAGAGCACAGATACGCAGTATTTT.

CDR3 sequence (DNA): TGTGCCAGCCAGGGACCCTATGGCTACACCTTC. The encoded protein is CASQGPYGYTF. V and J are TRBV19 and TRBJ1-2; D is perhaps TRBD1 (5 bases). V was pared by 9 bases and J by 4 bases, with 9 bases between. The CDR3 has 11 residues. The V gene's germline CDR1 is LNHDA and CDR2 SQIVND (reference sequence).

V is TRBV2 and J is TRBJ2-1, with TRBD1 identical over 12 bases. V lost 6 bases to trimming and J lost 3 bases; unmatched junction nucleotides: 15. This CDR3 contains 19 residues. Germline V lookup: CDR1 SNHLY, CDR2 FYNNEI. The CDR3 spells CASSFRDRGPEAHYNEQFF. The CDR3 DNA is TGTGCCAGCAGCTTCCGGGACAGGGGGCCCGAAGCCCACTACAATGAGCAGTTCTTC. The variable domain in full, with the rest retrieved from reference TRBV2 and TRBJ2-1, is EPEVTQTPSHQVTQMGQEVILRCVPISNHLYFYWYRQILGQKVEFLVSFYNNEISEKSEIFDDQFSVERPDGSNFTLKIRSTKLEDSAMYFCASSFRDRGPEAHYNEQFFGPGTRLTVL.

The chain couples TRBV6-5 to TRBJ1-1, with 7 bases identical to TRBD1. In germline, CDR1 is MNHEY, CDR2 SVGAGI. The V segment lost 6 bases and the J segment 8 bases; nucleotides outside the gene matches: 9. This CDR3 spans 13 amino acids. Here the CDR3 reads CASSQSMTGEAFF. For the CDR3, the DNA is TGTGCCAGCAGCCAATCCATGACAGGGGAAGCTTTCTTT.

There are a few counts of this clone. The V and J genes are TRBV6-5 and TRBJ2-5; 7 positions agree with TRBD1. The CDR3 length is 14 residues. Trimming removed 6 bases from V and 1 base from J; junction bases left unmatched: 5. Per the germline V gene, CDR1 is MNHEY and CDR2 is SVGAGI. This CDR3 is CASRDGTAQETQYF. The CDR3 DNA reads as TGTGCCAGCAGAGATGGGACAGCCCAAGAGACCCAGTACTTC.

The chain joins TRBV18 to TRBJ1-2; D may be TRBD1 (6 bases). V gave up 3 bases and J gave up 3 bases, with 14 bases separating them. The CDR3 loop spans 15 amino acids. From germline, CDR1 is KGHSH and CDR2 LQKENI. The CDR3 sequence is CASSPLEGEHYGYTF. The CDR3 DNA is TGTGCCAGCTCACCCCTGGAGGGGGAGCACTATGGCTACACCTTC.

The chain links TRBV6-5 to TRBJ1-2; D may be TRBD1 (6 bases). CDR1 is MNHEY, CDR2 SVGAGI, per germline. The V end lost 7 bases, the J end lost 4 bases, and 19 bases lay between the germline ends. The CDR3 has 15 residues. The CDR3, as DNA: TGTGCCAGCACAGCAATTTTCAGGGGCTTCTATGGCTACACCTTC. It translates to CASTAIFRGFYGYTF.

The CDR3 loop is CASSVGGETQYF. The CDR3 nucleotides are TGTGCCAGCAGCGTAGGGGGGGAGACCCAGTACTTC. The rearrangement links TRBV5-6 to TRBJ2-5, with D tentatively TRBD1 or TRBD2 (6 bases each). The germline V gene encodes CDR1 SGHDT and CDR2 YYEEEE. The germline V and J ends were trimmed by 4 bases and 5 bases, with 9 bases remaining between them. The CDR3 runs to 12 residues.

This chain links TRBV5-4 with TRBJ1-2; the D is unclear. Per the germline V gene, CDR1 is SGHNT and CDR2 is YYREEE (reference sequence). The V and J ends lost 2 bases and 0 bases respectively, with 8 bases between them. This CDR3 region has 14 residues. CDR3 amino acids: CASSFAGTNYGYTF. The DNA for the CDR3 is TGTGCCAGCAGCTTTGCCGGGACTAACTATGGCTACACCTTC. Combining the CDR3 with reference TRBV5-4 and TRBJ1-2 gives the whole variable domain ETGVTQSPTHLIKTRGQQVTLRCSSQSGHNTVSWYQQALGQGPQFIFQYYREEENGRGNFPPRFSGLQFPNYSSELNVNALELDDSALYLCASSFAGTNYGYTFGSGTRLTVV.

The genes are TRBV7-9 and TRBJ1-2, with a weak D call TRBD1 (5 bases). The CDR3 is 15 residues long. V was cut by 5 bases and J by 5 bases, with 18 bases left in between. Germline assignment: CDR1 SEHNR and CDR2 FQNEAQ (reference sequence). Written as DNA, the CDR3 is TGTGCCAGCAGCCCCCCCGAAGGGACCGCTTATGGCTACACCTTC. It codes for CASSPPEGTAYGYTF.

In this sample, this clone turned up a few times. J is TRBJ1-3 and V is TRBV19; D might be TRBD1 (6 bases). CDR3 length: 13 amino acids. Germline CDR1 and CDR2: LNHDA and SQIVND (reference sequence). Trimming removed 7 bases from V and 8 bases from J, with 15 bases in between. The DNA for the CDR3 is TGTGCCAGTACCCAGGGGAGTTGGGACACCATATATTTT. Amino acid sequence: CASTQGSWDTIYF.

The V call is TRBV5-4, the J call TRBJ1-4; D remains ambiguous. The CDR3 contains 15 residues. The V end lost 1 base, the J end lost 4 bases, and 11 bases lay between the germline ends. Germline V gene sequence: CDR1 SGHNT, CDR2 YYREEE (reference sequence). DNA for the CDR3: TGTGCCAGCAGCTTGTGGACTGGCCTTAATGAAAAACTGTTTTTT. Residues: CASSLWTGLNEKLFF.

This chain links TRBV28 with TRBJ1-2, with 9 bases identical to TRBD1. With V trimmed by 6 bases and J by 3 bases, 5 bases remained unmatched. CDR3 length equals 14 residues. Per germline, CDR1 MDHEN and CDR2 SYDVKM. CDR3 coding DNA: TGTGCCAGCAGGACCCGGGACAGGGACTATGGCTACACCTTC. It codes for CASRTRDRDYGYTF.

This clone showed up just a few times. The chain combines TRBV5-1 with TRBJ1-6, with D perhaps TRBD1 (5 bases). V lost 6 bases and J 8 bases, leaving 18 bases between the germline ends. CDR1 is SGHRS and CDR2 is YFSETQ in the germline V gene. This CDR3 comprises 15 residues. The CDR3 DNA follows: TGCGCCAGCACCTCCAGGGCGGAGCCCGATTCACCCCTCCACTTT. Its protein is CASTSRAEPDSPLHF.

The rearrangement joins TRBV12-5 to TRBJ2-3; D perhaps matches TRBD2 (5 bases). Germline V gives CDR1 LGHNT, CDR2 FRNRAP. V lost 2 bases, J lost 12 bases, and 15 bases lay in between. This CDR3 spans 13 amino acids. The CDR3 sequence is CASGLSPGGYQYF. Here the CDR3 DNA reads TGTGCTAGTGGTTTGTCCCCTGGAGGTTATCAGTATTTT. The full variable domain, completed using reference TRBV12-5 and TRBJ2-3, is DARVTQTPRHKVTEMGQEVTMRCQPILGHNTVFWYRQTMMQGLELLAYFRNRAPLDDSGMPKDRFSAEMPDATLATLKIQPSEPRDSAVYFCASGLSPGGYQYFGPGTRLTVL.

The chain has TRBV7-8 and TRBJ1-6; D is undetermined. Between the trimmed V and J ends, which lost 1 base and 2 bases, there was a span of 15 bases. The CDR3 runs to 18 residues. Germline CDR1 is SGHVS and CDR2 is FQNEAQ. The CDR3 DNA follows: TGTGCCAGCAGCTTAGGGGCAGACTTTACCGCCTATAATTCACCCCTCCACTTT. Translating it yields CASSLGADFTAYNSPLHF.

The chain has TRBV5-1 and TRBJ2-2; no reliable D call. This CDR3 has 16 residues. Germline V gene data show CDR1 as SGHRS and CDR2 as YFSETQ. V dropped 4 bases and J dropped 1 base, with 14 bases sitting between them. CDR3 sequence reads: CASSPRQLQNTGELFF. The CDR3 DNA reads TGCGCCAGCAGCCCCCGCCAGTTACAGAACACCGGGGAGCTGTTTTTT.

The genes are TRBV5-4 and TRBJ1-1; D gene ambiguous. Trimming pared 0 bases from V and 1 base from J, leaving 13 bases between. The CDR3 loop spans 16 amino acids. The germline V gene has CDR1 SGHNT and CDR2 YYREEE (reference sequence). The CDR3 region has the DNA TGTGCCAGCAGCTTGGCAGCGAGGATCGGGAACACTGAAGCTTTCTTT. This encodes CASSLAARIGNTEAFF.